Listed below are T cell receptor beta chains from one sample, sequenced in a study of blood T cell repertoires in COVID-19. Repertoires were generated with immunoSEQ multiplex PCR, while TCRdb's copy carries only in-frame clones and drops some. This table has 350,000 to 400,000 clones, roughly 87% appearing once. Sequenced: PBMCs or T cells enriched from blood (not recorded which). The receptor set was obtained from a woman in her twenties or thirties who had recovered from COVID-19. Both conserved end residues are part of each CDR3. A D gene is named only where the DNA matches it firmly. Part of the rows lack a size; the others show once, few, many or a class for expanded clones.

TRBV10-1	TRBD1	TRBJ2-3	.	TGCGCCAGCAGTGAGCCTACAGGGGAAGGGACGCAGTATTTT	CASSEPTGEGTQYF
TRBV7-6	.	TRBJ2-1	.	TGTGCCAGCAGCTTAGCGCAGTGGAGCTCCTACAATGAGCAGTTCTTC	CASSLAQWSSYNEQFF
TRBV7-9	.	TRBJ2-1	.	TGTGCCAGCAGCCTCGCAGGGCCCACATCCTACAATGAGCAGTTCTTC	CASSLAGPTSYNEQFF
TRBV29-1	.	TRBJ1-1	.	TGCAGCGTTGAACACAGGGTGGCGAACACTGAAGCTTTCTTT	CSVEHRVANTEAFF
TRBV18	.	TRBJ2-5	.	TGTGCCAGCTCACCACCCGGGACATATTTGGAAGAGACCCAGTACTTC	CASSPPGTYLEETQYF
TRBV6-4	.	TRBJ2-1	few	TGTGCCACCAAAGAGGGTTCCTCCAATGAGCAGTTCTTC	CATKEGSSNEQFF
TRBV27	TRBD1	TRBJ2-2	.	TGTGCCAGCAAACCCGGACAGGGAAGAACCGGGGAGCTGTTTTTT	CASKPGQGRTGELFF
TRBV18	TRBD1	TRBJ1-1	.	TGTGCCAGCTCTCAGGACGGGACAGGGGGAATTGAAGCTTTCTTT	CASSQDGTGGIEAFF
TRBV27	TRBD1	TRBJ2-7	.	TGTGCCAGCAGTTCCAACCGGGACAGGGTAGCCCACGAGCAGTACTTC	CASSSNRDRVAHEQYF
TRBV6-6	.	TRBJ2-7	.	TGTGCCAGCGGCAGGGACGGGAGCTACGAGCAGTACTTC	CASGRDGSYEQYF
TRBV28	TRBD1	TRBJ2-5	.	TGTGCCAGCACCGAGGACAGGGGGATCGAGACCCAGTACTTC	CASTEDRGIETQYF
TRBV11-1	TRBD1	TRBJ1-2	.	TGTGCCAGCAGCGCCGGGACAGGGGCCTATGGCTACACCTTC	CASSAGTGAYGYTF
TRBV15	TRBD2	TRBJ2-3	.	TGTGCCACCAGCAGGCGGAGCGGGGCTACAGATACGCAGTATTTT	CATSRRSGATDTQYF